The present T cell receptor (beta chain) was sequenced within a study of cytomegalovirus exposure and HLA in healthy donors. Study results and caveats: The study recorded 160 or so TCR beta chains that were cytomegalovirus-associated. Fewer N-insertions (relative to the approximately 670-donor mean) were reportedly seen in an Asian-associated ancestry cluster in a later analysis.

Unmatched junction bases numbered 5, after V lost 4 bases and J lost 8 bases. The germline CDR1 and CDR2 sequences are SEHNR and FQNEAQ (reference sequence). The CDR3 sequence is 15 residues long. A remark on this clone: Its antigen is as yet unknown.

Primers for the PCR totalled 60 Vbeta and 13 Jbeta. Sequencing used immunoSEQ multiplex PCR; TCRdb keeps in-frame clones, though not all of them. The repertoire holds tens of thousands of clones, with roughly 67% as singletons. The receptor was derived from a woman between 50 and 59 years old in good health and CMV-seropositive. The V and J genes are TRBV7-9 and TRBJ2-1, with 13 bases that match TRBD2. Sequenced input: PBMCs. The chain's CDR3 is CASSSTSGGAYEQFF. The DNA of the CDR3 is TGTGCCAGCAGCTCAACTAGCGGGGGGGCCTATGAGCAGTTCTTC.